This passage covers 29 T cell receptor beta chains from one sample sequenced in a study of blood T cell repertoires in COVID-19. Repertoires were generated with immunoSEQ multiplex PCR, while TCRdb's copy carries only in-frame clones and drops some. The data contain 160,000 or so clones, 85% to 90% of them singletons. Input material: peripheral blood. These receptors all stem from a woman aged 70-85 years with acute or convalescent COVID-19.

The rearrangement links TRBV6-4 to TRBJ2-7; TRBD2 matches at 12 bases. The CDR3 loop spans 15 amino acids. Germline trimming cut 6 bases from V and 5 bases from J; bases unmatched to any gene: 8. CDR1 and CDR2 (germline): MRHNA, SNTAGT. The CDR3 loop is CASSALAGGLDEQYF. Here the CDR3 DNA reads TGTGCCAGCAGCGCTCTAGCGGGAGGGCTTGACGAGCAGTACTTC.

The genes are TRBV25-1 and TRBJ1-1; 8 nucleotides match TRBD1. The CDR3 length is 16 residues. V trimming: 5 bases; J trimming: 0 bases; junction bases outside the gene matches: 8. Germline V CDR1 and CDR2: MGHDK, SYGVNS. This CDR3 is CASSQKQGGLNTEAFF. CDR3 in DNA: TGTGCCAGCAGTCAAAAACAGGGGGGATTGAACACTGAAGCTTTCTTT.

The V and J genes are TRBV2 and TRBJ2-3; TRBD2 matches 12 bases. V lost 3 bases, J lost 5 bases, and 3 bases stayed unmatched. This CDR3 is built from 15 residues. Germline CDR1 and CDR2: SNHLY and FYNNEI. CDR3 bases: TGTGCCAGCAGTGATACTAGCGGGAGGAAAGATACGCAGTATTTT. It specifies CASSDTSGRKDTQYF.

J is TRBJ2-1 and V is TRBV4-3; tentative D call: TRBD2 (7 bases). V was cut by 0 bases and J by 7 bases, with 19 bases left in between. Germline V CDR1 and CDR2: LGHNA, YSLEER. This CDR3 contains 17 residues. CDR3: CASSQDWGAGVGNEQFF. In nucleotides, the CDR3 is TGCGCCAGCAGCCAAGATTGGGGGGCGGGAGTAGGGAATGAGCAGTTCTTC.

The chain's CDR3 is CASSQSPLGLYF. CDR3 sequence (DNA): TGTGCCAGCAGCCAATCACCCTTGGGACTCTACTTC. This chain connects TRBV3-1 (or the pseudogene TRBV3-2) to TRBJ2-7; TRBD2 might be the D (6 bases). Germline CDR1 reads LGHDT; CDR2 reads YNNKEL (reference sequence). The CDR3 spans 12 residues. Trimming pared 2 bases from V and 13 bases from J, leaving 15 bases between.

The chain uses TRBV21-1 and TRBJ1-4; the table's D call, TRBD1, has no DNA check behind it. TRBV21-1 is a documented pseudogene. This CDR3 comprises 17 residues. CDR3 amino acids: CASSGRVDRGRVEKLFF. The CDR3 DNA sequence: TGTGCCAGCAGCGGGAGGGTTGACAGGGGGCGCGTAGAAAAACTGTTTTTT.

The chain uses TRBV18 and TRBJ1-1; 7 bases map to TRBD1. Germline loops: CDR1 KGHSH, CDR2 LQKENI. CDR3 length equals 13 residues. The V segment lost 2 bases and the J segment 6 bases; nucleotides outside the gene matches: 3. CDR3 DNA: TGTGCCAGCTCACCAGTGGACAGGTCTGAAGCTTTCTTT. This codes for CASSPVDRSEAFF.

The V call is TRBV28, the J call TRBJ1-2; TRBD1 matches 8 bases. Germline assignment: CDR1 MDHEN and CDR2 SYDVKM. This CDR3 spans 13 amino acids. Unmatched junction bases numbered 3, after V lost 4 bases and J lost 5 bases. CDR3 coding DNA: TGTGCCAGCAGTTGGGACAGGCGATATGGCTACACCTTC. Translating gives CASSWDRRYGYTF.

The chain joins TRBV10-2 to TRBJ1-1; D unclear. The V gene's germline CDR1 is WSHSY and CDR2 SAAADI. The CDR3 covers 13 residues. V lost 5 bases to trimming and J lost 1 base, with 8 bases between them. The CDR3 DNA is TGCGCCAGCAGTCCCACACCGAACACTGAAGCTTTCTTT. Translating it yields CASSPTPNTEAFF.

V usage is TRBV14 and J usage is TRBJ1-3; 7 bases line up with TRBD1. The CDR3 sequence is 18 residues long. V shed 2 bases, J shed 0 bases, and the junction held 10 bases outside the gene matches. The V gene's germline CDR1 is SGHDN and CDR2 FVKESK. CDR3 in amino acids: CASSQIHRGRSSGNTIYF. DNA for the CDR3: TGTGCCAGCAGCCAAATCCACAGGGGACGAAGCTCTGGAAACACCATATATTTT.

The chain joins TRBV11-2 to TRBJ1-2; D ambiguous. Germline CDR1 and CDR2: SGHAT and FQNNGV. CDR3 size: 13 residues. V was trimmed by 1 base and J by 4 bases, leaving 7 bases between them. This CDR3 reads CASSLGQVYGYTF. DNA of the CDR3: TGTGCCAGCAGCTTAGGGCAGGTCTATGGCTACACCTTC.

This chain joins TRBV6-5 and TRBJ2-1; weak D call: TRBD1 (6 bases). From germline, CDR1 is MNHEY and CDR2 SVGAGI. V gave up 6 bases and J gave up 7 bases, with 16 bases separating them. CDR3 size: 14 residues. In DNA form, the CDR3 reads TGTGCCAGCAGCTACACACAAGGGGGTAATGAGCAGTTCTTC. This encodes CASSYTQGGNEQFF.

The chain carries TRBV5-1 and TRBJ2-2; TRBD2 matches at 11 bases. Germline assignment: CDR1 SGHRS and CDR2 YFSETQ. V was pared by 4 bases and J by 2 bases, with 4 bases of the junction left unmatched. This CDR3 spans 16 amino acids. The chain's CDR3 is CASSLLAGGNTGELFF. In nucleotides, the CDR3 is TGCGCCAGCAGCCTTCTAGCGGGGGGCAACACCGGGGAGCTGTTTTTT. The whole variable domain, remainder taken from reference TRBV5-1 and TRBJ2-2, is KAGVTQTPRYLIKTRGQQVTLSCSPISGHRSVSWYQQTPGQGLQFLFEYFSETQRNKGNFPGRFSGRQFSNSRSEMNVSTLELGDSALYLCASSLLAGGNTGELFFGEGSRLTVL.

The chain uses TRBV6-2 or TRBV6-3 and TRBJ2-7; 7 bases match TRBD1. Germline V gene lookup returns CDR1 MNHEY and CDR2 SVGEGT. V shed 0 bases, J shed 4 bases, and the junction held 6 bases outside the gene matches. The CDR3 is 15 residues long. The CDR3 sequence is CASSYSRTGLYEQYF. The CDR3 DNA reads TGTGCCAGCAGTTACTCCAGGACAGGACTTTACGAGCAGTACTTC.

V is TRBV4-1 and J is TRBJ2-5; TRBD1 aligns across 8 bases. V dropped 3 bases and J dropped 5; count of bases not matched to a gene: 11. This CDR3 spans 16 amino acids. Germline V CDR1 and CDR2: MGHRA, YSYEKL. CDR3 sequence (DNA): TGCGCCAGCAGCCACTATCGGACAGGGTCGGCGGAGACCCAGTACTTC. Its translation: CASSHYRTGSAETQYF.

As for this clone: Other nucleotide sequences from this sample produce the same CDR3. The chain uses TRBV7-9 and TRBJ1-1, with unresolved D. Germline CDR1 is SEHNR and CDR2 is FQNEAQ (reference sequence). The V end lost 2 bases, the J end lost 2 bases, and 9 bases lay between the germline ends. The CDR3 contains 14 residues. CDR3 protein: CASSLSRLNTEAFF. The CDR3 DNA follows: TGTGCCAGCAGCTTAAGCAGACTAAACACTGAAGCTTTCTTT.

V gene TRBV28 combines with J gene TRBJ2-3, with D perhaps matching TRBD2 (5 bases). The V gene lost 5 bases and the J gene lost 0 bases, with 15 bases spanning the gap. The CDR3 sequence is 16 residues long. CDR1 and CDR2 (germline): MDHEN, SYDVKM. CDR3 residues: CASSERTYSSTDTQYF. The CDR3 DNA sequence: TGTGCCAGCAGTGAGCGGACTTACTCTAGCACAGATACGCAGTATTTT.

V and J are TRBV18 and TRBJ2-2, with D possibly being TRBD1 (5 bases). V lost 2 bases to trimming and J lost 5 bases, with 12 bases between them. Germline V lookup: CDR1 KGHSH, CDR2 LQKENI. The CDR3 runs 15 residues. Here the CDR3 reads CASSPSQGWTGELFF. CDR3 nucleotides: TGTGCCAGCTCACCATCTCAGGGATGGACCGGGGAGCTGTTTTTT.

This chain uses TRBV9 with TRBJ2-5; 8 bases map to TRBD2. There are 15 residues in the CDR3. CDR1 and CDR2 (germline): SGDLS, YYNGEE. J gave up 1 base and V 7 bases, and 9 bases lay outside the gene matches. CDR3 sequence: CASGGAGVGQETQYF. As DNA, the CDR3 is TGTGCCAGCGGGGGAGCGGGGGTCGGCCAAGAGACCCAGTACTTC.

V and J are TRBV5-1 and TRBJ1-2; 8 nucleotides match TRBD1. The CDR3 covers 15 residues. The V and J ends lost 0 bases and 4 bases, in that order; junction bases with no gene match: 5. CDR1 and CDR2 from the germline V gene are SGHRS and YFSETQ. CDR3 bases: TGCGCCAGCAGCTTGGATACAGGGGGTATCTATGGCTACACCTTC. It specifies CASSLDTGGIYGYTF.

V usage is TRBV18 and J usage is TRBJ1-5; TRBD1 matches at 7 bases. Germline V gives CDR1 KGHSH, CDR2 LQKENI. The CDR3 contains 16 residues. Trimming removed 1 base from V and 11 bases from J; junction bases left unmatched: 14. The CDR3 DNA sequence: TGTGCCAGCTCACCACTGGGGACAGACTTCCCTTCCGCCCAGCATTTT. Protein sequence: CASSPLGTDFPSAQHF.

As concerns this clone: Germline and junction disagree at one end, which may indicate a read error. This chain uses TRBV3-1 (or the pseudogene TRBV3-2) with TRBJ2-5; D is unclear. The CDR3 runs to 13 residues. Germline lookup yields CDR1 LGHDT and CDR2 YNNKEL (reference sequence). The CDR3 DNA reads TGTGTCAGCAGCCAAGGGCGGTGGGAGACCCAGTACTTC. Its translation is CVSSQGRWETQYF.

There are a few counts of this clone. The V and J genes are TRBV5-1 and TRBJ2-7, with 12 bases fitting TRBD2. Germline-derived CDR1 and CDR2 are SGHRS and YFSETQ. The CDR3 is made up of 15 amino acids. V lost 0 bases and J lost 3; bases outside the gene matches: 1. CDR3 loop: CASSLETSGSYEQYF. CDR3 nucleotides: TGCGCCAGCAGCTTGGAGACTAGCGGGAGCTACGAGCAGTACTTC.

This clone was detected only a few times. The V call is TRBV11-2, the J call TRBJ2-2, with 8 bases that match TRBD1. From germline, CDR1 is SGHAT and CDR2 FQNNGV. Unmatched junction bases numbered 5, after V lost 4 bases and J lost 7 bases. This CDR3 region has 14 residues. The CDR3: CASSSQGAGGELFF. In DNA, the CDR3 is TGTGCCAGCAGCTCTCAGGGGGCTGGCGGGGAGCTGTTTTTT.

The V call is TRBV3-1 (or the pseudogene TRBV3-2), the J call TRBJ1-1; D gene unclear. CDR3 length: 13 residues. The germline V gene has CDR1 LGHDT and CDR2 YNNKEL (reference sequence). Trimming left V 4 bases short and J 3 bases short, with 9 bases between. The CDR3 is CASSPRRDTEAFF. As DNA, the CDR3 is TGTGCCAGCAGCCCCCGTCGGGACACTGAAGCTTTCTTT.

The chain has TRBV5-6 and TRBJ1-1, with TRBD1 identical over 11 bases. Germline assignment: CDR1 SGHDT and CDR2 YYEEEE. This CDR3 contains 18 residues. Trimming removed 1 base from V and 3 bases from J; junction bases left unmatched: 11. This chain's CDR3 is CASSLPMMGQGGDTEAFF. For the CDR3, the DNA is TGTGCCAGCAGCTTGCCCATGATGGGACAGGGGGGAGACACTGAAGCTTTCTTT.

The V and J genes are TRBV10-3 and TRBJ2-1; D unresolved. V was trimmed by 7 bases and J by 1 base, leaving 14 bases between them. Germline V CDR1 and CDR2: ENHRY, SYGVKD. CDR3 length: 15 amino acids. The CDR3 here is CAINSGNPSYNEQFF. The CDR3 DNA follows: TGTGCCATCAACTCGGGTAACCCTTCCTACAATGAGCAGTTCTTC.

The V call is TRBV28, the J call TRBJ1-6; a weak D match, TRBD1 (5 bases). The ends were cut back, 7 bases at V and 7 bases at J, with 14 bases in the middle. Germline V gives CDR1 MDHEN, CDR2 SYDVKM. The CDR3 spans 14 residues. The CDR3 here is CASTSWRDNSPLHF. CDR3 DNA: TGTGCCAGCACCTCTTGGAGGGACAATTCACCCCTCCACTTT.

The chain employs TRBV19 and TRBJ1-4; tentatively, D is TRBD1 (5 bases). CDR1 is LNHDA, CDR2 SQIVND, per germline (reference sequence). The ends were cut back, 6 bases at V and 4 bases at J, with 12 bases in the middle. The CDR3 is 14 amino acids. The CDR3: CASRLGQVNEKLFF. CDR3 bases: TGTGCCAGTAGGTTGGGGCAGGTTAATGAAAAACTGTTTTTT.